What follows is one TCR beta chain and its context. The antigen is not known. These data originate in a study of CD8 T cells in ankylosing spondylitis. TCRdb fed the 5' RACE reads into MiXCR, producing one record per CDR3 protein. The sample holds roughly 240,000 distinct CDR3 sequences, roughly 32% seen once. Study-wide points: Matched ankylosing spondylitis synovial fluid reportedly contained a significantly enriched population of disease-linked clones.

CDR1 and CDR2 from the germline V gene are SGDLS and YYNGEE. The CDR3 length is 15 residues. The germline V and J ends were trimmed by 2 bases and 9 bases, with 15 bases remaining between them. The genes are TRBV9 and TRBJ1-6; possibly TRBD1 for D (5 bases). Sequencing input: blood, either unsorted or a sorted T cell fraction (not recorded which). This TCR derives from a male donor with ankylosing spondylitis or in good health (not recorded which). In DNA, the CDR3 is TGTGCCAGCAGCGTCCGGGACGGCATCCTTTCACCCCTCCACTTT. Its protein is CASSVRDGILSPLHF.